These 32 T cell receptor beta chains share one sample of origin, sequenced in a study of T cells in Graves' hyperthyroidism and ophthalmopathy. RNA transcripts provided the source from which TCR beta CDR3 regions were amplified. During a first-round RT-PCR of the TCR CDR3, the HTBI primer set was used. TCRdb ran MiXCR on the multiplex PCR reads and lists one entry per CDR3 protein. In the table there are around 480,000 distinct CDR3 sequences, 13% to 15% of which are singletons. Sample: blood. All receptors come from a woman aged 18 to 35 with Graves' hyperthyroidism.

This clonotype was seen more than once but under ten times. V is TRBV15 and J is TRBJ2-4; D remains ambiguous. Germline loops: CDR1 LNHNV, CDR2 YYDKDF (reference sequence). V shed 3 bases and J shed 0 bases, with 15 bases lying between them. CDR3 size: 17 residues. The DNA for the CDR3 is TGTGCCACCAGCAGGTGGGAACAGTTACTAGCCAAAAACATTCAGTACTTC. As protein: CATSRWEQLLAKNIQYF. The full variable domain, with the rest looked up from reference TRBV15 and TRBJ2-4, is DAMVIQNPRYQVTQFGKPVTLSCSQTLNHNVMYWYQQKSSQAPKLLFHYYDKDFNNEADTPDNFQSRRPNTSFCFLDIRSPGLGDTAMYLCATSRWEQLLAKNIQYFGAGTRLSVL.

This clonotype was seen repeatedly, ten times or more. The CDR3 spells CASSLQGLDEKLFF. The CDR3 DNA reads as TGCGCCAGCAGCTTACAGGGTTTAGATGAAAAACTGTTTTTT. J is TRBJ1-4 and V is TRBV5-1, with D possibly TRBD1 on 6 matching bases. Deletions cut 2 bases from V and 6 bases from J, with 11 bases between. Per the germline V gene, CDR1 is SGHRS and CDR2 is YFSETQ. The CDR3 covers 14 residues.

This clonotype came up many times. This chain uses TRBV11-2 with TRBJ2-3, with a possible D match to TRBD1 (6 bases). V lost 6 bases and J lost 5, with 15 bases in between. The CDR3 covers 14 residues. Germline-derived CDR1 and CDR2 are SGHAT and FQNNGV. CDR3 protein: CASSPQGAGDTQYF. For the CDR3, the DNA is TGTGCCAGCAGTCCACAGGGAGCTGGAGATACGCAGTATTTT.

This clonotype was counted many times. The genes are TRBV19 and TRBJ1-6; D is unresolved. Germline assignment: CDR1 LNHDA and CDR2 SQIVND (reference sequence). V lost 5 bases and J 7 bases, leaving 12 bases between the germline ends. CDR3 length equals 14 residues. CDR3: CASSPESKNSPLHF. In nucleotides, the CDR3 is TGTGCCAGTAGTCCGGAAAGTAAAAATTCACCCCTCCACTTT.

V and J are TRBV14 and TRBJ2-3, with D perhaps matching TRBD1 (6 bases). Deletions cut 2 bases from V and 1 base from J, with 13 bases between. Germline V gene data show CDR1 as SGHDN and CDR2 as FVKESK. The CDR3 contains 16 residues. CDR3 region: CASSQQTGLGTDTQYF. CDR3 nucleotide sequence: TGTGCCAGCAGCCAACAGACAGGTCTGGGCACAGATACGCAGTATTTT.

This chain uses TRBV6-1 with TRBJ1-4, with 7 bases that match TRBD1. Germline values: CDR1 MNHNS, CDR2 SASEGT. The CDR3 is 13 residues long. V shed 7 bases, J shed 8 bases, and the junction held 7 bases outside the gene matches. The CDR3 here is CASTPTGTEKLFF. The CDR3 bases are TGTGCCAGCACCCCGACAGGGACAGAAAAACTGTTTTTT.

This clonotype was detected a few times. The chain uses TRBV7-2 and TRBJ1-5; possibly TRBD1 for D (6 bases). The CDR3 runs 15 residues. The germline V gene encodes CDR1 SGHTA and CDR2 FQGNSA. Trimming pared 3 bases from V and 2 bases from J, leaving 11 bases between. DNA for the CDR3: TGTGCCAGCAGCTTCAGGGGATTGCGCAATCAGCCCCAGCATTTT. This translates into CASSFRGLRNQPQHF.

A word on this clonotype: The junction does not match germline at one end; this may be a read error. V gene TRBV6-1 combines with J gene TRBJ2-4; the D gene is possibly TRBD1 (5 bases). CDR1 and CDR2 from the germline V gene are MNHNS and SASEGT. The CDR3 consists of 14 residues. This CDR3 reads CASSPTPGQNIQYF. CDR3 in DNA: TGTGCAAGCAGCCCAACTCCAGGGCAAAACATTCAGTACTTC.

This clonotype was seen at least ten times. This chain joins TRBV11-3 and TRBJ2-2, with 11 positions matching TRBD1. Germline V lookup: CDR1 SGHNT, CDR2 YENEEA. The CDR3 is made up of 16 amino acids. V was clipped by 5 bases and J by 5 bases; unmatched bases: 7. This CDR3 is CASSPAGTGGTGELFF. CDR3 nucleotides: TGTGCCAGCAGCCCCGCCGGGACAGGGGGTACCGGGGAGCTGTTTTTT.

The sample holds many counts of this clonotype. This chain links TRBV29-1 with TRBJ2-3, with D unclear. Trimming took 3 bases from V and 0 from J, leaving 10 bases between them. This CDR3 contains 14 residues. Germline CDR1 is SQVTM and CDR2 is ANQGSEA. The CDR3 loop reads CSVDNVASTDTQYF. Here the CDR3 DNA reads TGCAGCGTTGATAATGTAGCAAGCACAGATACGCAGTATTTT.

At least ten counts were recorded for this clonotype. CDR3 amino acids: CASSFQGFEKLFF. The CDR3 region has the DNA TGTGCCAGCAGTTTCCAGGGCTTTGAAAAACTGTTTTTT. The chain employs TRBV27 and TRBJ1-4; D is possibly TRBD1 (5 bases). CDR1 MNHEY and CDR2 SMNVEV come from the germline V gene (reference sequence). The CDR3 length is 13 residues. V dropped 3 bases and J dropped 7 bases, with 9 bases sitting between them.

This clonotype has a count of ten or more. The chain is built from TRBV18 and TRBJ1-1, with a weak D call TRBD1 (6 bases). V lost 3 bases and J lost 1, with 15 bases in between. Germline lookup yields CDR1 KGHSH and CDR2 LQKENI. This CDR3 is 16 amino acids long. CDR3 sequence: CASSPRPGTPNTEAFF. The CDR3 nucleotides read TGTGCCAGCTCACCTAGACCCGGGACACCGAACACTGAAGCTTTCTTT.

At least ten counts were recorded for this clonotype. CDR3 nucleotide sequence: TGTGCCAGCAGCCCCCGGGACCTTGGGAATCAGCCCCAGCATTTT. Its protein is CASSPRDLGNQPQHF. This rearrangement joins TRBV27 to TRBJ1-5, with a tentative D call TRBD1 (5 bases). The CDR3 sequence is 15 residues long. In germline, CDR1 is MNHEY, CDR2 SMNVEV (reference sequence). Trimming took 6 bases from V and 4 from J, leaving 16 bases between them.

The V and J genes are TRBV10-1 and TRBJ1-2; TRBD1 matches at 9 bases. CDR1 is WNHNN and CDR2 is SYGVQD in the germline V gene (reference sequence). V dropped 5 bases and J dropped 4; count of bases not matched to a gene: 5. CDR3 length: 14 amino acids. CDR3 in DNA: TGCGCCAGCAGTAACAGGGGGCGCGGCTATGGCTACACCTTC. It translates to CASSNRGRGYGYTF.

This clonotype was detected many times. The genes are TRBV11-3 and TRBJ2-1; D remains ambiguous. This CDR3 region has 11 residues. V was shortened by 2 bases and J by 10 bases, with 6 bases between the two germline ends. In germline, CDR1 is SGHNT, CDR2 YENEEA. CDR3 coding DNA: TGTGCCAGCAGCTTAATGGAAGAGCAGTTCTTC. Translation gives CASSLMEEQFF.

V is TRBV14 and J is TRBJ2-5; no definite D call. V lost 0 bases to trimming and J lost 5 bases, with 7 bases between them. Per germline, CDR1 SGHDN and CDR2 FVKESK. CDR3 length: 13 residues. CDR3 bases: TGTGCCAGCAGCCAAGATCTTTTGGAGACCCAGTACTTC. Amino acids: CASSQDLLETQYF.

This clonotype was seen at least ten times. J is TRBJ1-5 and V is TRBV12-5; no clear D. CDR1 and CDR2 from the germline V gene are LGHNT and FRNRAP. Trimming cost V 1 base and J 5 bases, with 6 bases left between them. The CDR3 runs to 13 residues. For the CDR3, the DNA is TGTGCTAGTGGTTTGGGGGCGGATCAGCCCCAGCATTTT. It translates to CASGLGADQPQHF.

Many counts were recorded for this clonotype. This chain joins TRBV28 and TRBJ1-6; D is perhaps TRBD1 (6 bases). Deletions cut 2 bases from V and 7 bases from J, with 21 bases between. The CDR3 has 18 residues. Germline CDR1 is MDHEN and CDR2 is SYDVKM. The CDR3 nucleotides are TGTGCCAGCAGTTTAGAGCGTGCACAGGGACTCACCAATTCACCCCTCCACTTT. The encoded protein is CASSLERAQGLTNSPLHF.

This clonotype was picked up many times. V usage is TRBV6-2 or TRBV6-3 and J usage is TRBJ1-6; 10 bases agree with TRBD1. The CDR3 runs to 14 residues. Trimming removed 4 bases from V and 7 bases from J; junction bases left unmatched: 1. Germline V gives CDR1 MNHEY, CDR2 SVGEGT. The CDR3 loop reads CASSWTGGNSPLHF. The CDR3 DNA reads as TGTGCCAGCAGTTGGACAGGGGGGAATTCACCCCTCCACTTT.

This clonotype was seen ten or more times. CDR3 loop: CASSPPWRQGSYGYTF. The CDR3, as DNA: TGTGCCAGCAGCCCCCCTTGGAGACAGGGGAGCTATGGCTACACCTTC. This chain links TRBV11-2 with TRBJ1-2, with 8 bases aligning to TRBD1. In germline, CDR1 is SGHAT, CDR2 FQNNGV. The CDR3 totals 16 residues. Germline trimming cut 5 bases from V and 4 bases from J; bases unmatched to any gene: 12.

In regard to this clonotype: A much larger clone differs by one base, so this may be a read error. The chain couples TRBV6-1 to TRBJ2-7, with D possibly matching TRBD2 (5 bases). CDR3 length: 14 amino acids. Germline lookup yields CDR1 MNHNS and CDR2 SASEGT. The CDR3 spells CASSEAGGSYERYF. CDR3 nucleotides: TGTGCCAGCAGTGAAGCGGGCGGGTCCTACGAGCGGTACTTC.

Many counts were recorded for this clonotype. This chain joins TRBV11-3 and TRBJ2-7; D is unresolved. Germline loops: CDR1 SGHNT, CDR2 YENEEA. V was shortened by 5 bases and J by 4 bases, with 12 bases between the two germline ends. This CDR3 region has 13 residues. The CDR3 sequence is CASSRRAEYEQYF. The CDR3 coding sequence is TGTGCCAGCAGCCGTAGAGCCGAGTACGAGCAGTACTTC.

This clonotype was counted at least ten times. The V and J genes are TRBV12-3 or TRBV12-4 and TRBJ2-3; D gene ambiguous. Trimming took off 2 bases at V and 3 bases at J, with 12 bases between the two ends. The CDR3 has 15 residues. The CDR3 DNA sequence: TGTGCCAGCAGTTTATTGGCCGGACCGACAGATACGCAGTATTTT. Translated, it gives CASSLLAGPTDTQYF.

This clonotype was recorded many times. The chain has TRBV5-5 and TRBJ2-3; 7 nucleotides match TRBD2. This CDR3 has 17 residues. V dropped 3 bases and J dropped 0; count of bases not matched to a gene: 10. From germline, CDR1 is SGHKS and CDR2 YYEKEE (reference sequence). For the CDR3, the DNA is TGTGCCAGCAGCTGGCGGCGGGGGATAACTAGCACAGATACGCAGTATTTT. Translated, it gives CASSWRRGITSTDTQYF.

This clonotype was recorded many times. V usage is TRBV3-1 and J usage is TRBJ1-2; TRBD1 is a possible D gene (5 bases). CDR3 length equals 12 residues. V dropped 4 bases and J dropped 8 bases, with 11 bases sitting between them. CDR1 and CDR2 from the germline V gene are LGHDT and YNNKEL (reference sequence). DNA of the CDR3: TGTGCCAGCAGCCCGGGGGTTGTGGGCTACACCTTC. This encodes CASSPGVVGYTF.

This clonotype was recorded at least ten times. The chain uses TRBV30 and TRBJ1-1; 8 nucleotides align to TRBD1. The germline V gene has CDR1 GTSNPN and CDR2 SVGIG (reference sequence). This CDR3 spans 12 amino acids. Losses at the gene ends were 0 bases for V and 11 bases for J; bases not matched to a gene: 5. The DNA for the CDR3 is TGTGCCTGGAGTGTGGGACAGGAGGTTGCTTTCTTT. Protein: CAWSVGQEVAFF.

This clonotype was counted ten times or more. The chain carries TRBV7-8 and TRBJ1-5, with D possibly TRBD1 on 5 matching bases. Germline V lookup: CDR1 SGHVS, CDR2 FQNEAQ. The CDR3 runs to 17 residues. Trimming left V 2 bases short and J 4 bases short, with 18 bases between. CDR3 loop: CASSLFRDPKQNQPQHF. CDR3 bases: TGTGCCAGCAGCTTATTTCGGGACCCTAAACAAAATCAGCCCCAGCATTTT.

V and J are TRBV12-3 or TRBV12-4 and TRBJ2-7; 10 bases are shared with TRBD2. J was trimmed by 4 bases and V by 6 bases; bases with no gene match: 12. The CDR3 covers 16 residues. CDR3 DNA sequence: TGTGCCAGCAGACCTCGGACTAGCGGCCAGGGATACGAGCAGTACGTC. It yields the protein CASRPRTSGQGYEQYV.

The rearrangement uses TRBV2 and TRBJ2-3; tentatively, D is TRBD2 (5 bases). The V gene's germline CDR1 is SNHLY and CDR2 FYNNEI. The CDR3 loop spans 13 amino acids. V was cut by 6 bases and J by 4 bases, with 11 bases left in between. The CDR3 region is CASSGMVADTQYF. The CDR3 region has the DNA TGTGCCAGCAGCGGGATGGTGGCAGATACGCAGTATTTT.

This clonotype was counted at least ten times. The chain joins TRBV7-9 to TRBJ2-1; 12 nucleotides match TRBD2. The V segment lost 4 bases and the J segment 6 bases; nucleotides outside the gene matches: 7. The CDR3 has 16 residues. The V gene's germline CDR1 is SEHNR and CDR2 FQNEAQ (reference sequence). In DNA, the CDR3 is TGTGCCAGCAGCTCCCTACGGACTAGCGGGGCCAATGAGCAGTTCTTC. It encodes CASSSLRTSGANEQFF.

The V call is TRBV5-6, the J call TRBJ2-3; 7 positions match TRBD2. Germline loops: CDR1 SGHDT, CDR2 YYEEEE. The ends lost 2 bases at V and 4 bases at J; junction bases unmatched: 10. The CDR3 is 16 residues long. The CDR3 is CASSLRLGGFSDTQYF. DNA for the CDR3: TGTGCCAGCAGCTTACGCCTGGGGGGGTTTTCAGATACGCAGTATTTT.

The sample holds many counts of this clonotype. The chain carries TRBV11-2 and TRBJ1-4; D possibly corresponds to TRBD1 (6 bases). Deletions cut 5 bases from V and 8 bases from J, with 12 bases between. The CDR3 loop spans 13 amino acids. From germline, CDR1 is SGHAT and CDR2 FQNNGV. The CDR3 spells CASSRDTGEKLFF. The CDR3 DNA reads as TGTGCCAGCAGCCGGGACACGGGGGAAAAACTGTTTTTT.